This T cell receptor beta chain was recovered during a study of post-analysis software for immune sequencing data. On this clonotype: Its antigen is not identified.

Study conclusions and caveats: In patients, about five TRBV segments were more frequent than in controls, with TRBV5-6, TRBV5-1 and TRBV20-1 among them. When the samples were clustered directly with F measure, those that had been prepared in the same batch showed strong co-clustering.

Included in the TCR beta cDNA libraries were unique molecular identifiers. TCRdb re-called the PCR reads through MiXCR, storing one row per CDR3 protein. The sample shows 750,000 to 900,000 distinct CDR3 sequences, just over 45% of them seen only once. Germline V gene lookup returns CDR1 SQVTM and CDR2 ANQGSEA. After removal of 6 bases from V and 3 bases from J, the junction contained 0 bases not matched to a gene. This CDR3 contains 13 residues. The sequenced material came from blood. The chain carries TRBV29-1 and TRBJ1-5, with 12 bases lining up with TRBD1. The sequence was collected from a girl aged 5 to 17 with multiple sclerosis. CDR3 protein: CSVGQGANQPQHF. CDR3 DNA sequence: TGCAGCGTGGGACAGGGGGCCAATCAGCCCCAGCATTTT.